The 22 T cell receptor beta chains given below trace back to one sample, sequenced in a study of blood T cell repertoires in COVID-19. The protocol was immunoSEQ multiplex PCR, while the TCRdb copy is restricted to in-frame clones and leaves out a portion. The table has about 200,000 clones, around 90% seen once. The sequencing sample was made of peripheral blood. All receptors derive from a man in his 60s with COVID-19, enrolled during active disease.

The chain recombines TRBV28 with TRBJ2-7; 7 bases align to TRBD1. This CDR3 contains 15 residues. CDR1 MDHEN and CDR2 SYDVKM come from the germline V gene. The J segment lost 2 bases and the V segment lost 4 bases, leaving 8 bases of the junction unmatched. CDR3: CASSSTGNRPYEQYF. The CDR3 DNA reads as TGTGCCAGCAGTTCGACAGGGAACCGCCCCTACGAGCAGTACTTC. The complete variable domain, with remaining parts taken from reference TRBV28 and TRBJ2-7, reads DVKVTQSSRYLVKRTGEKVFLECVQDMDHENMFWYRQDPGLGLRLIYFSYDVKMKEKGDIPEGYSVSREKKERFSLILESASTNQTSMYLCASSSTGNRPYEQYFGPGTRLTVT.

The chain uses TRBV7-2 and TRBJ2-1; 8 bases agree with TRBD2. This CDR3 contains 18 residues. Trimming cost V 5 bases and J 7 bases; bases outside gene matches: 19. Per germline, CDR1 SGHTA and CDR2 FQGNSA. The CDR3 sequence is CASSARAPVAGGLNEQFF. CDR3 nucleotides: TGTGCCAGCAGCGCCCGAGCACCCGTGGCGGGGGGCCTAAATGAGCAGTTCTTC.

V and J are TRBV2 and TRBJ2-7, with 9 bases lining up with TRBD1. V dropped 7 bases and J dropped 5; count of bases not matched to a gene: 12. The CDR3 has 15 amino acids. Looked up from germline, CDR1 is SNHLY and CDR2 is FYNNEI. CDR3 sequence reads: CASKQNRGQGNEQYF. The CDR3 DNA is TGTGCCAGCAAACAAAATAGGGGACAGGGTAACGAGCAGTACTTC.

This rearrangement joins TRBV3-1 (or the pseudogene TRBV3-2) to TRBJ2-1; 8 bases agree with TRBD2. The junction had 7 bases not matched to a gene; V was cut back by 6 bases and J by 3 bases. This CDR3 region has 15 residues. Germline CDR1 and CDR2: LGHDT and YNNKEL (reference sequence). The CDR3 bases are TGTGCCAGCAGGGCTTCGGCGGGAGGCTACAATGAGCAGTTCTTC. Translated, it gives CASRASAGGYNEQFF.

The sample holds many counts of this clone. The rearrangement links TRBV15 to TRBJ1-5, with 9 nucleotides matching TRBD1. The CDR3 spans 16 residues. V lost 1 base and J lost 3; bases outside the gene matches: 4. Germline lookup yields CDR1 LNHNV and CDR2 YYDKDF (reference sequence). The CDR3 region is CATSRAGTGTNQPQHF. The DNA of the CDR3 is TGTGCCACCAGCAGAGCCGGGACAGGGACCAATCAGCCCCAGCATTTT.

This chain links TRBV9 with TRBJ2-1, with D uncertain. Trimming left V 4 bases short and J 6 bases short, with 17 bases between. This CDR3 has 15 amino acids. Germline values: CDR1 SGDLS, CDR2 YYNGEE. CDR3 sequence: CASSRSDESFNEQFF. In DNA, the CDR3 is TGTGCCAGCAGCCGCTCCGATGAGAGTTTCAATGAGCAGTTCTTC.

The chain couples TRBV30 to TRBJ2-5; no clear D gene. The germline CDR1 and CDR2 sequences are GTSNPN and SVGIG (reference sequence). V lost 0 bases to trimming and J lost 3 bases, with 8 bases between them. The CDR3 length is 13 residues. CDR3 in amino acids: CAWSVYPKETQYF. In nucleotides, the CDR3 is TGTGCCTGGAGTGTATATCCTAAAGAGACCCAGTACTTC.

CDR3 nucleotides: TGTGCCAGCTCACCAGGCGCGGGGCATGGTGAAAAACTGTTTTTT. Translating it yields CASSPGAGHGEKLFF. V is TRBV18 and J is TRBJ1-4, with a weak D call TRBD1 (5 bases). Trimming took off 2 bases at V and 7 bases at J, with 14 bases between the two ends. The CDR3 covers 15 residues. The germline V gene has CDR1 KGHSH and CDR2 LQKENI.

This clone showed up just once. V gene TRBV9 combines with J gene TRBJ2-7; TRBD2 matches 8 bases. The germline V gene encodes CDR1 SGDLS and CDR2 YYNGEE. CDR3 length equals 14 residues. The V segment lost 4 bases and the J segment 3 bases; nucleotides outside the gene matches: 6. CDR3 DNA sequence: TGTGCCAGCAGCCTGAGCGGGGGTGGCTACGAGCAGTACTTC. Translated: CASSLSGGGYEQYF.

This chain links TRBV2 with TRBJ1-1, with D unresolved. Germline V gene sequence: CDR1 SNHLY, CDR2 FYNNEI. With 0 bases removed from V and 6 bases from J, the gap between germline ends came to 11 bases. There are 14 residues in the CDR3. The CDR3 nucleotides read TGTGCCAGCAGTGAAGCGGAGGGAGTGGCTGAAGCTTTCTTT. It yields the protein CASSEAEGVAEAFF. The variable domain in full, completed from reference TRBV2 and TRBJ1-1, reads EPEVTQTPSHQVTQMGQEVILRCVPISNHLYFYWYRQILGQKVEFLVSFYNNEISEKSEIFDDQFSVERPDGSNFTLKIRSTKLEDSAMYFCASSEAEGVAEAFFGQGTRLTVV.

In nucleotides, the CDR3 is TGTGCCAGCAGCGCGGGACAGAGAAACTATGGCTACACCTTC. It is translated as CASSAGQRNYGYTF. The chain combines TRBV7-2 with TRBJ1-2; 7 positions match TRBD1. The CDR3 covers 14 residues. V lost 5 bases and J lost 2; bases outside the gene matches: 5. Germline lookup yields CDR1 SGHTA and CDR2 FQGNSA.

This clone has only a few counts. This chain connects TRBV9 to TRBJ1-6; D ambiguous. The CDR3 totals 14 residues. The V end was cut by 4 bases, the J end by 7 bases, with 12 bases between. Germline CDR1 and CDR2: SGDLS and YYNGEE. The CDR3: CASSPWATNSPLHF. CDR3 nucleotides: TGTGCCAGCAGCCCGTGGGCGACGAATTCACCCCTCCACTTT.

The CDR3 sequence: CAWSVARSLYTF. The CDR3 region has the DNA TGTGCCTGGAGTGTAGCCCGTTCCCTTTACACCTTC. The chain carries TRBV30 and TRBJ1-2, with D unclear. The V gene lost 0 bases and the J gene lost 11 bases, with 13 bases spanning the gap. CDR1 is GTSNPN and CDR2 is SVGIG in the germline V gene (reference sequence). The CDR3 has 12 residues.

The chain is built from TRBV5-1 and TRBJ1-6, with TRBD1 identical over 7 bases. Germline V CDR1 and CDR2: SGHRS, YFSETQ. CDR3 length: 13 amino acids. V trimming: 1 base; J trimming: 10 bases; junction bases outside the gene matches: 2. The CDR3 region has the DNA TGCGCCAGCAGCTTGACAGGGGAGTCACCCCTCCACTTT. This translates into CASSLTGESPLHF.

This sequence joins TRBV28 and TRBJ1-1, with 8 bases matching TRBD1. With V trimmed by 8 bases and J by 5 bases, 10 bases remained unmatched. Looked up from germline, CDR1 is MDHEN and CDR2 is SYDVKM. The CDR3 totals 14 residues. The CDR3 sequence: CASLTGVLLTEAFF. CDR3 in DNA: TGTGCCAGCCTGACAGGGGTCCTTTTAACTGAAGCTTTCTTT.

The chain employs TRBV27 and TRBJ1-3; D unresolved. Trimming cost V 3 bases and J 0 bases, with 6 bases left between them. This CDR3 spans 14 amino acids. Germline V gene lookup returns CDR1 MNHEY and CDR2 SMNVEV (reference sequence). CDR3 sequence: CASSLRSSGNTIYF. CDR3 DNA sequence: TGTGCCAGCAGTTTGCGGAGCTCTGGAAACACCATATATTTT.

This chain joins TRBV10-3 and TRBJ1-5, with D possibly being TRBD1 (5 bases). The germline CDR1 and CDR2 sequences are ENHRY and SYGVKD. Deletions cut 4 bases from V and 9 bases from J, with 13 bases between. The CDR3 is made up of 13 amino acids. The chain's CDR3 is CAISVGGGGPQHF. CDR3 nucleotide sequence: TGTGCCATCAGTGTTGGCGGGGGGGGGCCCCAGCATTTT.

The J gene is TRBJ1-4, the V gene TRBV5-5; 7 bases map to TRBD1. The CDR3 sequence is 14 residues long. Germline V gene lookup returns CDR1 SGHKS and CDR2 YYEKEE (reference sequence). V shed 4 bases and J 4 bases; nucleotides not matched to a gene: 4. The CDR3 DNA sequence: TGTGCCAGCAGCCCCGGGACAGTTAATGAAAAACTGTTTTTT. As protein: CASSPGTVNEKLFF.

The gene calls are TRBV7-9 and TRBJ2-7; TRBD2 matches at 8 bases. Germline CDR1 reads SEHNR; CDR2 reads FQNEAQ (reference sequence). The CDR3 extends over 14 amino acids. V was clipped by 6 bases and J by 0 bases; unmatched bases: 4. CDR3 protein: CASSLREASYEQYF. CDR3 DNA: TGTGCCAGCAGTTTGCGGGAGGCCTCCTACGAGCAGTACTTC.

The CDR3 loop reads CSGGDGYSGGYTF. DNA for the CDR3: TGCAGCGGCGGGGACGGCTACTCGGGAGGCTACACCTTC. The chain couples TRBV29-1 to TRBJ1-2; D is possibly TRBD1 (5 bases). CDR3 length equals 13 residues. CDR1 is SQVTM, CDR2 ANQGSEA, per germline. Trimming took off 7 bases at V and 8 bases at J, with 20 bases between the two ends.

The V gene is TRBV7-9, the J gene TRBJ2-1, with D possibly matching TRBD1 (5 bases). V lost 7 bases, J lost 10 bases, and 23 bases lay in between. CDR1 SEHNR and CDR2 FQNEAQ come from the germline V gene (reference sequence). CDR3 length: 15 residues. CDR3 sequence: CASTQGTGTLWEQFF. The CDR3 coding sequence is TGTGCCAGCACCCAGGGAACCGGCACTCTTTGGGAGCAGTTCTTC.

CDR3 coding DNA: TGTGCCAGCAGCTTGCAGACGGGGAACACTGAAGCTTTCTTT. Its translation is CASSLQTGNTEAFF. This rearrangement joins TRBV5-5 to TRBJ1-1; D gene uncertain. The V end lost 1 base, the J end lost 1 base, and 8 bases lay between the germline ends. The germline V gene encodes CDR1 SGHKS and CDR2 YYEKEE (reference sequence). The CDR3 contains 14 residues. Full variable domain (outside the CDR3, taken from reference TRBV5-5 and TRBJ1-1): DAGVTQSPTHLIKTRGQQVTLRCSPISGHKSVSWYQQVLGQGPQFIFQYYEKEERGRGNFPDRFSARQFPNYSSELNVNALLLGDSALYLCASSLQTGNTEAFFGQGTRLTVV.